Listed here are 9 T cell receptor beta chains from one sample, sequenced in a study of siplizumab effects on memory and regulatory T cells. Assay: immunoSEQ multiplex PCR; the TCRdb copy retains only in-frame clones and omits some. The sample lists 100,000 or so clones; 92% were seen once. The sample taken for sequencing was non-Treg CD4+ T cells sorted from blood. The receptors come from a human donor in good health.

This chain links TRBV11-2 with TRBJ2-5, with 14 positions matching TRBD2. The V and J ends lost 4 bases and 4 bases, in that order; junction bases with no gene match: 11. The CDR3 has 18 residues. The germline gives CDR1 SGHAT, CDR2 FQNNGV. The CDR3 region has the DNA TGTGCCAGCAGCTCGACCCGACTAGCGGGAGGGCCGCGAGAGACCCAGTACTTC. It translates to CASSSTRLAGGPRETQYF.

The rearrangement links TRBV2 to TRBJ1-1; D is unresolved. Germline V CDR1 and CDR2: SNHLY, FYNNEI. This CDR3 comprises 13 residues. V was pared by 7 bases and J by 6 bases, with 15 bases between. The CDR3 protein is CASKGRRGAEAFF. The DNA for the CDR3 is TGTGCCAGCAAAGGACGGCGTGGGGCTGAAGCTTTCTTT. Using reference TRBV2 and TRBJ1-1 for the parts outside the CDR3, the full variable domain is EPEVTQTPSHQVTQMGQEVILRCVPISNHLYFYWYRQILGQKVEFLVSFYNNEISEKSEIFDDQFSVERPDGSNFTLKIRSTKLEDSAMYFCASKGRRGAEAFFGQGTRLTVV.

This chain joins TRBV11-2 and TRBJ1-4; D remains unclear. CDR3 length equals 14 residues. CDR1 and CDR2 (germline): SGHAT, FQNNGV. V was clipped by 5 bases and J by 0 bases, with 7 bases between them. The CDR3 here is CASSQVATNEKLFF. CDR3 bases: TGTGCCAGCAGCCAAGTTGCAACTAATGAAAAACTGTTTTTT. Full variable domain (rest looked up from reference TRBV11-2 and TRBJ1-4): EAGVAQSPRYKIIEKRQSVAFWCNPISGHATLYWYQQILGQGPKLLIQFQNNGVVDDSQLPKDRFSAERLKGVDSTLKIQPAKLEDSAVYLCASSQVATNEKLFFGSGTQLSVL.

The chain links TRBV30 to TRBJ1-3; TRBD1 aligns across 7 bases. This CDR3 is built from 15 residues. Trimming cost V 3 bases and J 1 base; bases outside gene matches: 6. Germline assignment: CDR1 GTSNPN and CDR2 SVGIG (reference sequence). CDR3 region: CAWRQGGGSGNTIYF. The CDR3 DNA is TGTGCCTGGAGGCAGGGGGGGGGTTCTGGAAACACCATATATTTT.

This chain connects TRBV7-3 to TRBJ2-2, with TRBD2 matching over 8 bases. Per the germline V gene, CDR1 is SGHTA and CDR2 is FQGTGA. This CDR3 has 15 amino acids. J lost 7 bases, V lost 5 bases, and 9 bases had no gene match. CDR3 sequence: CASSPPGLGVGELFF. The CDR3 nucleotides are TGTGCCAGCAGCCCCCCGGGACTAGGCGTCGGGGAGCTGTTTTTT.

Here the CDR3 reads CASSLATGWTNEQFF. The DNA of the CDR3 is TGCGCCAGCAGCTTGGCAACAGGCTGGACCAATGAGCAGTTCTTC. The chain joins TRBV5-1 to TRBJ2-1, with D possibly TRBD1 on 5 matching bases. CDR1 SGHRS and CDR2 YFSETQ come from the germline V gene. This CDR3 comprises 15 residues. The germline V and J ends were trimmed by 0 bases and 6 bases, with 13 bases remaining between them.

This sequence joins TRBV6-5 and TRBJ1-2; no clear D. Trimming stripped 5 bases from V and 4 bases from J, with 11 bases between. The CDR3 contains 13 residues. Germline CDR1 MNHEY, CDR2 SVGAGI. The DNA for the CDR3 is TGTGCCAGCAGTCTGGACCTGGGCTATGGCTACACCTTC. This translates into CASSLDLGYGYTF.

The genes are TRBV2 and TRBJ2-3, with TRBD2 as a possible D gene (7 bases). Germline CDR1 is SNHLY and CDR2 is FYNNEI. V was trimmed by 8 bases and J by 4 bases, leaving 16 bases between them. CDR3 length: 14 amino acids. For the CDR3, the DNA is TGTGCCAGCGGCTCGGGGGGCGGACCAGATACGCAGTATTTT. It is translated as CASGSGGGPDTQYF.

The CDR3 region is CASSAFNRGYGYTF. CDR3 DNA sequence: TGTGCCAGCAGTGCCTTTAATAGGGGTTATGGCTACACCTTC. V is TRBV6-1 and J is TRBJ1-2, with a possible D match to TRBD1 (5 bases). Germline values: CDR1 MNHNS, CDR2 SASEGT. The CDR3 covers 14 residues. Trimming removed 4 bases at V and 5 bases at J, with 14 bases between.